The following is a TCR beta chain sequence with its context. What it binds is unknown. This record belongs to a study of cytomegalovirus exposure and HLA in healthy donors. For the study at large: Most genotyped donors, 65% to 90% of about 400, had Caucasian-associated genetic ancestry. Study-wide results and caveats: Later analysis suggested links between common viral pathogens and several top significant clusters. TCR beta chains numbering some 160 were designated cytomegalovirus-associated. With further analysis later on, most CMV-associated TCR beta chains appeared HLA-restricted.

The CDR3 has 14 residues. Germline V gene lookup returns CDR1 WNHNN and CDR2 SYGVQD (reference sequence). The trim removed 3 bases at V and 6 bases at J, leaving 6 bases unmatched. PCR primers comprised 60 Vbeta and 13 Jbeta primers. The assay was immunoSEQ multiplex PCR, and TCRdb's table has in-frame clones only and misses some. Of about 140,000 clones in the sample, 80% to 85% were seen once. This sequence originates from a female donor in good health and CMV-seronegative. This chain links TRBV10-1 with TRBJ1-1; 8 bases line up with TRBD1. The sequencing sample was made of PBMCs. The CDR3 loop reads CASSEFRGLPEAFF. CDR3 bases: TGCGCCAGCAGTGAATTCAGGGGGCTCCCTGAAGCTTTCTTT.